This entry describes one T cell receptor (beta chain). The protocol was immunoSEQ multiplex PCR, while the TCRdb copy is restricted to in-frame clones and leaves out a portion. The table shows fewer than 250,000 clones, with around 92% occurring only once. These data belong to a study of blood T cell repertoires in COVID-19. Overall study: Material from acute and convalescent COVID-19 was sourced from the United States, Italy and Spain.

The CDR3 sequence is 14 residues long. Germline V CDR1 and CDR2: DFQATT, SNEGSKA (reference sequence). V lost 3 bases, J lost 0 bases, and 11 bases lay in between. Sequenced material: peripheral blood. The clonotype comes from a man under 40 with acute or convalescent COVID-19. The rearrangement links TRBV20-1 to TRBJ1-1, with D perhaps TRBD1 (5 bases). The CDR3 coding sequence is TGCAGTGCTAGTTACAGGACTATGAACACTGAAGCTTTCTTT. This encodes CSASYRTMNTEAFF.